This entry features one T cell receptor beta chain sequence. The data stem from a study of OX40 agonist ivuxolimab in advanced cancers. J was trimmed by 4 bases and V by 5 bases; bases with no gene match: 5. From germline, CDR1 is SGHVS and CDR2 FNYEAQ. This CDR3 spans 13 amino acids. The protocol was immunoSEQ multiplex PCR, while the TCRdb copy is restricted to in-frame clones and leaves out a portion. This sample has about 72,000 clones, with under 95% found just once. This TCR was sampled from an adult with an advanced solid tumor such as melanoma, head and neck, liver or kidney cancer. This specimen was CD4+ or CD8+ T cells sorted from blood, taken in a trial of the OX40 agonist ivuxolimab. The V call is TRBV7-6, the J call TRBJ2-7; TRBD1 matches at 7 bases. CDR3 amino acids: CASSPGTDYEQYF. CDR3 sequence (DNA): TGTGCCAGCAGCCCAGGGACAGATTACGAGCAGTACTTC.